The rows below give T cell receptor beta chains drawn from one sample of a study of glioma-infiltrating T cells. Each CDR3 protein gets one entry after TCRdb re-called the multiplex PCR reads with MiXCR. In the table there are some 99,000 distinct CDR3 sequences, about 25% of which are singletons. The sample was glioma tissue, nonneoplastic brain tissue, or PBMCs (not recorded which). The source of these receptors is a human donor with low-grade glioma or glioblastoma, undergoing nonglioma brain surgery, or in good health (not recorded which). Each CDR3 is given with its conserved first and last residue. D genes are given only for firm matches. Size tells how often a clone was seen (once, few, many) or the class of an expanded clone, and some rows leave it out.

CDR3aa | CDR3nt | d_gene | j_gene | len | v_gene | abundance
CASSLDPQFTEAFF | TGTGCCAGCAGCTTAGATCCCCAGTTCACTGAAGCTTTCTTT | - | TRBJ1-1 | 14 | TRBV11-2 | -
CASSNPRGPLNTEAFF | TGTGCCAGTAGTAATCCGCGCGGGCCTTTGAACACTGAAGCTTTCTTT | - | TRBJ1-1 | 16 | TRBV19 | few
CASINAGGAYEQYF | TGTGCCAGCATTAATGCAGGAGGAGCCTACGAGCAGTACTTC | - | TRBJ2-7 | 14 | TRBV6-2/TRBV6-3 | many
CASSDSRGGGTGLYEQYF | TGTGCCAGCAGCGACTCAAGAGGAGGAGGGACAGGATTATACGAGCAGTACTTC | TRBD1 | TRBJ2-7 | 18 | TRBV7-9 | few
CASSPDRGTDQPQHF | TGTGCCAGTAGTCCGGACAGGGGGACGGATCAGCCCCAGCATTTT | TRBD1 | TRBJ1-5 | 15 | TRBV19 | -
CASSPRQGINQPQHF | TGTGCCAGCAGTCCCCGACAGGGAATCAATCAGCCCCAGCATTTT | TRBD1 | TRBJ1-5 | 15 | TRBV27 | many
CSATDRRNEGSEQFF | TGCAGTGCTACCGACAGGCGGAACGAAGGCAGTGAGCAGTTCTTC | - | TRBJ2-1 | 15 | TRBV20-1 | many
CASSQDLGRAPPEQYF | TGTGCCAGCAGCCAAGACCTAGGGAGGGCCCCACCCGAGCAGTACTTC | TRBD2 | TRBJ2-7 | 16 | TRBV3-1 | few
CASSQEGLAGGEGNEQFF | TGCGCCAGCAGCCAAGAAGGGCTAGCGGGGGGGGAAGGCAATGAGCAGTTCTTC | TRBD2 | TRBJ2-1 | 18 | TRBV4-3 | many
CASTSTSGSTDTQYF | TGTGCCAGCACTTCGACTAGCGGGAGCACAGATACGCAGTATTTT | TRBD2 | TRBJ2-3 | 15 | TRBV2 | -
CATRTGRANEQFF | TGTGCCACCCGAACAGGCCGGGCCAATGAGCAGTTCTTC | - | TRBJ2-1 | 13 | TRBV7-2 | many
CASSQDIARSPSYEQYF | TGCGCCAGCAGCCAAGATATAGCGCGGTCACCATCCTACGAGCAGTACTTC | - | TRBJ2-7 | 17 | TRBV4-1 | -
CASSRDRGNQPQHF | TGTGCCAGTAGTAGGGACAGGGGCAATCAGCCCCAGCATTTT | TRBD1 | TRBJ1-5 | 14 | TRBV19 | few
CASSYSLAGSVDEQFF | TGTGCCAGCAGTTACTCACTAGCGGGCTCTGTAGATGAGCAGTTCTTC | TRBD2 | TRBJ2-1 | 16 | TRBV6-6 | many
CASSYIGSTDTQYF | TGTGCCAGCAGTTACATCGGGAGCACAGATACGCAGTATTTT | - | TRBJ2-3 | 14 | TRBV6-6 | -
CASSLAKTGEAFF | TGTGCCAGCAGCTTAGCGAAGACAGGCGAAGCTTTCTTT | - | TRBJ1-1 | 13 | TRBV7-9 | many
CASSLSPGQNYEQYF | TGTGCCAGCAGCCTCTCGCCGGGACAGAACTACGAGCAGTACTTC | TRBD1 | TRBJ2-7 | 15 | TRBV5-4 | -
CSVDVDSMDEQFF | TGCAGCGTTGATGTGGACAGTATGGATGAGCAGTTCTTC | - | TRBJ2-1 | 13 | TRBV29-1 | few
CSARGGSHSPLHF | TGCAGTGCCAGAGGAGGGTCCCATTCACCCCTCCACTTT | - | TRBJ1-6 | 13 | TRBV20-1 | many
CASSLRRAGNTIYF | TGTGCCAGCAGTTTGCGAAGGGCTGGAAACACCATATATTTT | - | TRBJ1-3 | 14 | TRBV27 | many
CASSLYGQYTDTQYF | TGCGCCAGCAGCTTGTACGGACAGTACACAGATACGCAGTATTTT | - | TRBJ2-3 | 15 | TRBV5-1 | few
CSATGTGWVYEQYF | TGCAGTGCGACCGGGACAGGGTGGGTCTACGAGCAGTACTTC | TRBD1 | TRBJ2-7 | 14 | TRBV20-1 | many
CASSYSGPSNEKLFF | TGTGCCAGCAGTTACTCGGGCCCTTCTAATGAAAAACTGTTTTTT | - | TRBJ1-4 | 15 | TRBV6-5 | many
CASSSANRRSRNTIYF | TGTGCCAGCAGTTCAGCAAACAGGCGCTCTAGAAACACCATATATTTT | - | TRBJ1-3 | 16 | TRBV28 | -
CASSMFFEGYTQYF | TGTGCCAGTAGTATGTTCTTCGAGGGATATACGCAGTATTTT | - | TRBJ2-3 | 14 | TRBV19 | few
CASSFGLAGALNEQFF | TGTGCCAGCAGCTTTGGTCTAGCGGGAGCGCTGAATGAGCAGTTCTTC | TRBD2 | TRBJ2-1 | 16 | TRBV11-2 | many
CSAWERLEAVTF | TGCAGTGCTTGGGAACGTCTGGAGGCCGTGACTTTC | - | TRBJ2-6 | 12 | TRBV20-1 | -
CASSSPSGSPEQYF | TGTGCCAGCAGTTCCCCTAGCGGGAGCCCCGAGCAGTACTTC | TRBD2 | TRBJ2-7 | 14 | TRBV28 | many
CASSQSLAGGQETQYF | TGTGCCAGCAGCCAATCATTAGCGGGAGGACAAGAGACCCAGTACTTC | TRBD2 | TRBJ2-5 | 16 | TRBV3-1 | many
CAKGETQYF | TGTGCCAAAGGGGAGACCCAGTACTTC | - | TRBJ2-5 | 9 | TRBV7-2 | -
CSVRQGRGTEAFF | TGCAGCGTTCGACAGGGGAGGGGCACTGAAGCTTTCTTT | TRBD1 | TRBJ1-1 | 13 | TRBV29-1 | many
CASSHPGDRASYGYTF | TGCGCCAGCAGCCACCCCGGAGACAGAGCTTCCTATGGCTACACCTTC | - | TRBJ1-2 | 16 | TRBV4-3 | many
CASRLNYQPQHF | TGTGCCAGCCGGCTTAACTATCAGCCCCAGCATTTT | - | TRBJ1-5 | 12 | TRBV5-6 | many
CATSRDKGAGNQPQHF | TGTGCCACCAGCAGAGATAAGGGAGCGGGAAATCAGCCCCAGCATTTT | - | TRBJ1-5 | 16 | TRBV15 | many
CSARDKGSLGVDEQFF | TGCAGTGCTAGAGATAAAGGGAGCCTTGGGGTAGATGAGCAGTTCTTC | - | TRBJ2-1 | 16 | TRBV20-1 | many
CASRTTRQAQGYEQYF | TGTGCCAGCAGAACAACCAGACAGGCTCAGGGGTACGAGCAGTACTTC | - | TRBJ2-7 | 16 | TRBV6-2/TRBV6-3 | many
CASNRQGVLGAQHF | TGTGCCAGCAATAGACAGGGTGTCCTTGGGGCCCAGCATTTT | TRBD1 | TRBJ1-5 | 14 | TRBV2 | many
CATSRVHQGVSEAFF | TGTGCCACCAGCAGAGTACACCAGGGGGTCTCTGAAGCTTTCTTT | TRBD1 | TRBJ1-1 | 15 | TRBV15 | many
CVSSYAGSDTDTQYF | TGTGTCAGCAGTTACGCCGGGTCAGACACAGATACGCAGTATTTT | - | TRBJ2-3 | 15 | TRBV6-5 | -
CASSRRTDTEAFF | TGTGCCAGCTCACGGCGGACAGACACTGAAGCTTTCTTT | - | TRBJ1-1 | 13 | TRBV18 | many